The rows below give T cell receptor beta chains drawn from one sample of a study of T-cell reconstitution after alpha-beta-depleted transplantation in children. Each CDR3 protein gets one entry after TCRdb re-called the PCR reads with MiXCR. The sample yields about 580,000 distinct CDR3 sequences, under 30% seen once. Sequenced here: PBMCs, mostly from graft donor cells, sampled 360 days after TCRalphabeta/CD19-depleted stem cell transplant. Receptors originate from a boy in the first two years of life who had a stem cell transplant for acute myeloid leukemia, so the T cells may come from the graft donor. The CDR3 runs from the conserved cysteine through the conserved F or W.

v_call	cdr3_aa
TRBV5-5	CASSRQGGRYEQYF
TRBV7-9	CASSSLRGTGTYEQYF
TRBV12-3/TRBV12-4	CTSCGLRDRDTSSNEKLFF
TRBV6-5	CASSYTFSGGTGELFF
TRBV15	CATSSLYDTDTQYF
TRBV29-1	CSVDRGTDYNEQFF
TRBV12-3/TRBV12-4	CASSLDRVEDTQYF
TRBV29-1	CSVEGPGGTDTQYF
TRBV27	CASTHNSGGPDTQYF
TRBV7-9	CASSERASGGYETQYF
TRBV20-1	CSAGDGRGETQYF
TRBV5-1	CASSLRQGDYNEQFF
TRBV20-1	CSAREKGGGTDTQYF
TRBV30	CAWSATAETQYF
TRBV7-9	CASSVPRGGLNTEAFF
TRBV6-1	CASSEPYRGGSDTQYF
TRBV6-1	CASSGRTGNTIYF
TRBV29-1	CSVEPAGGSTQYF
TRBV20-1	CSAFTGPETQYF
TRBV12-3/TRBV12-4	CASSLRQSNTGELFF
TRBV5-1	CASGSQSGGKAGELFF
TRBV7-2	CASSLADRANIQYF
TRBV6-1	CASVASGGAETQYF
TRBV29-1	CSVELGETQYF
TRBV7-9	CASSRPTELPYQETQYF
TRBV29-1	CSVTTGGARTTDTQYF
TRBV5-1	CASSSGGTNTGELFF
TRBV29-1	CSVAQGGNTGELFF
TRBV29-1	CSVIGSGTGSYEQYF
TRBV15	CATSHRDKNIQYF
TRBV9	CASSGHLMTPSAQYF
TRBV14	CASSHPGGGTNTGELFF
TRBV25-1	CASSEWGQVATEAFF
TRBV12-3/TRBV12-4	CASSLSLNEQFF
TRBV13	CASSLPTTSGGSSTDTQYF
TRBV7-9	CASSSLRTGLDEQFF
TRBV29-1	CSVVGETQYF
TRBV7-3	CASRRSGSENEQFF
TRBV20-1	CSARKRGTGKSVEQYF
TRBV7-2	CASSLARGGGGTDTQYF
TRBV29-1	CSVAGPGEKLFF
TRBV6-1	CASRNPGVETQYF
TRBV12-3/TRBV12-4	CASRKGRNSGNTIYF
TRBV7-2	CASSAWGTALPTEAFF